Listed here is a single TCR beta chain. This sample is part of a study of shared clonotypes between healthy human individuals. Methods used by the authors: Filtering differed since immunoSEQ provided only junctions, with no quality scores. TCRdb keeps only in-frame clones here, not all; method: immunoSEQ multiplex PCR. V, J and clone size reflect that table, while D and trimming were determined from the DNA. This table holds about 470,000 clones, roughly 80% found once. With 7 bases removed from V and 5 bases from J, the gap between germline ends came to 13 bases. Germline-derived CDR1 and CDR2 are LNHDA and SQIVND (reference sequence). The CDR3 is 13 amino acids. Genomic DNA for unsorted samples, which was extracted with the QIAamp DNA Blood Mini kit, came from some 100 million PBMCs.

Sequences were obtained from PBMCs. This receptor was identified in a woman in her 40s in good health. Some clones in this sample may be carry-over from other donors' samples. The V gene is TRBV19, the J gene TRBJ2-3; a weak D match, TRBD2 (6 bases). CDR3 bases: TGTGCCAGTAAGGTGGAGGGAAAAGATACGCAGTATTTT. Its translation is CASKVEGKDTQYF.